This T cell receptor (beta chain) emerged from a study of siplizumab effects on memory and regulatory T cells. The mixed lymphocyte reaction cells underwent coculture at 37°C for approximately six days. Data came from immunoSEQ multiplex PCR; TCRdb stores just in-frame clones and leaves some out. The data show about 14,000 clones, approximately 48% seen once. The V and J ends lost 0 bases and 3 bases respectively, with 9 bases between them. The CDR3 covers 15 residues. Germline V gives CDR1 SGHRS, CDR2 YFSETQ. This clone was seen a few times. Its target is unknown. This clonotype was obtained from a human donor in good health; the cells came from an allogeneic mixed lymphocyte reaction. V and J are TRBV5-1 and TRBJ1-4; D might be TRBD1 (6 bases). Source material: CFSE-low (dividing) CD4+ T cells sorted from an allogeneic mixed lymphocyte reaction. The DNA for the CDR3 is TGCGCCAGCAGCTTGGGGGCAGGGGCTAATGAAAAACTGTTTTTT. The encoded protein is CASSLGAGANEKLFF.